This TCR beta chain was captured in a study of cytomegalovirus exposure and HLA in healthy donors. Turning to this clone: Its target is unknown.

Study-wide points: For most TCR sequences rarity was the rule, although some public TCRs occurred in many donors. CMV serostatus was the only recorded immune exposure for donors.

PCR amplification relied on 60 Vbeta primers (plus 13 Jbeta primers). This table comes from immunoSEQ multiplex PCR, and its TCRdb copy is limited to in-frame clones, with some not included. In the table there are about 150,000 clones, around 79% of which are singletons. The clonotype originates from a man aged 18 to 30 in good health and CMV-seronegative. Sequencing input: PBMCs.

CDR3 amino acids: CASSSRGRGVYGYTF. CDR3 nucleotide sequence: TGTGCCAGCAGCTCGCGAGGGAGGGGCGTTTATGGCTACACCTTC. The chain uses TRBV13 and TRBJ1-2; maybe TRBD1 (5 bases). CDR1 is PRHDT and CDR2 is FYEKMQ in the germline V gene (reference sequence). Between the trimmed V and J ends, which lost 4 bases and 5 bases, there was a span of 17 bases. The CDR3 totals 15 residues. Full variable domain (missing parts from reference TRBV13 and TRBJ1-2): AAGVIQSPRHLIKEKRETATLKCYPIPRHDTVYWYQQGPGQDPQFLISFYEKMQSDKGSIPDRFSAQQFSDYHSELNMSSLELGDSALYFCASSSRGRGVYGYTFGSGTRLTVV.